The 27 T cell receptor beta chains below come from one sample, sequenced in a study of shared clonotypes between healthy human individuals. Naive CD8 isolation took CD45RO-negative cells positively selected for CCR7 and excluded terminally differentiated effector memory CD45RA+ cells. The table came from immunoSEQ multiplex PCR; TCRdb's copy has only in-frame clones and leaves some out. Of about 2 million clones in the sample, about 95% were seen once. The sample comprised naive CD8+ T cells sorted from blood. Receptor source: a man aged 18 to 30 in good health.

The J gene is TRBJ1-4, the V gene TRBV18; tentatively, D is TRBD1 (5 bases). CDR1 is KGHSH and CDR2 is LQKENI in the germline V gene. V lost 6 bases, J lost 5 bases, and 16 bases lay in between. This CDR3 comprises 15 residues. CDR3 protein: CASSTPGTVNEKLFF. The CDR3 nucleotides are TGTGCCAGCTCGACTCCCGGGACGGTGAATGAAAAACTGTTTTTT.

Note on this clone: Different DNA sequences within this sample yield the same CDR3. The chain carries TRBV6-5 and TRBJ2-7; no clear D gene. Per the germline V gene, CDR1 is MNHEY and CDR2 is SVGAGI. V dropped 5 bases and J dropped 0 bases, with 5 bases sitting between them. This CDR3 spans 12 amino acids. The CDR3 reads CASSADSYEQYF. The DNA for the CDR3 is TGTGCCAGCAGTGCGGACTCCTACGAGCAGTACTTC.

The chain combines TRBV19 with TRBJ2-1; D remains ambiguous. The CDR3 length is 16 residues. The germline gives CDR1 LNHDA, CDR2 SQIVND (reference sequence). Between the trimmed V and J ends, which lost 0 bases and 0 bases, there was a span of 9 bases. The CDR3 reads CASSIDAASSYNEQFF. The CDR3 bases are TGTGCCAGTAGTATAGATGCAGCAAGCTCCTACAATGAGCAGTTCTTC.

The chain is built from TRBV6-1 and TRBJ2-3, with 10 bases identical to TRBD2. The CDR3 loop spans 16 amino acids. Germline assignment: CDR1 MNHNS and CDR2 SASEGT. The V segment lost 3 bases and the J segment 4 bases; nucleotides outside the gene matches: 7. Here the CDR3 reads CASSDLAGDRADTQYF. CDR3 bases: TGTGCCAGCAGTGATCTAGCGGGAGACAGGGCAGATACGCAGTATTTT.

Comments on this clone: The sample carries other DNA sequences with the same CDR3. This rearrangement joins TRBV5-1 to TRBJ1-5; unclear D gene. The V gene's germline CDR1 is SGHRS and CDR2 YFSETQ. CDR3 size: 15 residues. V was clipped by 0 bases and J by 0 bases, with 7 bases between them. CDR3 residues: CASSLAGYSNQPQHF. The CDR3 DNA is TGCGCCAGCAGCTTGGCCGGATATAGCAATCAGCCCCAGCATTTT.

Only one count was recorded for this clone. The chain is built from TRBV30 and TRBJ1-2; TRBD1 might be the D (5 bases). Per germline, CDR1 GTSNPN and CDR2 SVGIG (reference sequence). V was pared by 0 bases and J by 4 bases, with 12 bases between. CDR3 size: 14 residues. DNA of the CDR3: TGTGCCTGGAGTGTGAGAGGGGTGATCTATGGCTACACCTTC. It specifies CAWSVRGVIYGYTF.

This CDR3 reads CASSFAVLSNQPQHF. DNA for the CDR3: TGTGCCAGCAGCTTTGCGGTTTTGAGCAATCAGCCCCAGCATTTT. V usage is TRBV7-3 and J usage is TRBJ1-5, with D unresolved. Trimming left V 3 bases short and J 1 base short, with 10 bases between. This CDR3 spans 15 amino acids. Per germline, CDR1 SGHTA and CDR2 FQGTGA.

This chain joins TRBV5-4 and TRBJ2-7; 8 bases line up with TRBD1. V was clipped by 4 bases and J by 0 bases; unmatched bases: 3. CDR1 is SGHNT and CDR2 is YYREEE in the germline V gene (reference sequence). The CDR3 consists of 14 residues. The CDR3 region has the DNA TGTGCCAGCAGCGTCGGACAGGGCTCCTACGAGCAGTACTTC. This encodes CASSVGQGSYEQYF.

The V gene is TRBV5-5, the J gene TRBJ2-7, with D possibly TRBD2 on 6 matching bases. Germline CDR1 and CDR2: SGHKS and YYEKEE (reference sequence). With 2 bases removed from V and 3 bases from J, the gap between germline ends came to 15 bases. The CDR3 sequence is 15 residues long. The chain's CDR3 is CASSFSQGLLYEQYF. The DNA of the CDR3 is TGTGCCAGCAGCTTTTCCCAGGGACTCCTCTACGAGCAGTACTTC.

The chain uses TRBV29-1 and TRBJ2-7, with D perhaps matching TRBD2 (6 bases). V gave up 0 bases and J gave up 5 bases, with 8 bases separating them. CDR3 length: 12 amino acids. Germline CDR1 is SQVTM and CDR2 is ANQGSEA. This chain's CDR3 is CSVEDERDEQYF. The CDR3 DNA reads TGCAGCGTTGAAGATGAGCGGGACGAGCAGTACTTC.

This clone occurred once. Sequence at one end of the junction differs from germline and may be a read error. V and J are TRBV7-7 and TRBJ2-5; no definite D call. CDR3 length: 15 residues. Germline loops: CDR1 SSHAT, CDR2 FNYEAQ (reference sequence). CDR3: CASSLVGTPGETQYF. For the CDR3, the DNA is TGTGCTAGCAGCTTAGTCGGCACACCCGGGGAGACCCAGTACTTC.

The chain recombines TRBV5-1 with TRBJ2-7, with 12 bases matching TRBD1. With 4 bases clipped from V and 5 bases from J, the junction kept 4 bases outside the gene matches. The germline V gene has CDR1 SGHRS and CDR2 YFSETQ. This CDR3 spans 14 amino acids. The CDR3 loop is CASSTGTGGDEQYF. The CDR3 nucleotides are TGCGCCAGCAGCACCGGGACAGGGGGCGACGAGCAGTACTTC.

This rearrangement joins TRBV7-6 to TRBJ2-7, with D tentatively TRBD1 (6 bases). Germline assignment: CDR1 SGHVS and CDR2 FNYEAQ. The CDR3 is made up of 15 amino acids. With 5 bases removed from V and 6 bases from J, the gap between germline ends came to 20 bases. The CDR3 reads CASSPPGHSSPEQYF. Here the CDR3 DNA reads TGTGCCAGCAGCCCGCCGGGACACTCCAGCCCCGAGCAGTACTTC.

The CDR3 DNA follows: TGTGCCAGTAGTTTAGGGGGCGGAGAGCAGTACTTC. This translates into CASSLGGGEQYF. The chain links TRBV19 to TRBJ2-7, with 7 bases lining up with TRBD1. The CDR3 covers 12 residues. Looked up from germline, CDR1 is LNHDA and CDR2 is SQIVND (reference sequence). Germline trimming cut 5 bases from V and 7 bases from J; bases unmatched to any gene: 5.

The chain uses TRBV5-4 and TRBJ2-5; D remains unclear. The CDR3 runs to 14 residues. The germline V gene encodes CDR1 SGHNT and CDR2 YYREEE (reference sequence). V was clipped by 2 bases and J by 1 base, with 9 bases between them. The CDR3 DNA reads TGTGCCAGCAGCTTATCACTGGGCCAAGAGACCCAGTACTTC. Protein sequence: CASSLSLGQETQYF.

Regarding this clone: In the same sample, other DNA sequences code for this CDR3. The gene calls are TRBV27 and TRBJ2-2; D not certain. V was pared by 3 bases and J by 6 bases, with 5 bases between. This CDR3 comprises 12 residues. Per germline, CDR1 MNHEY and CDR2 SMNVEV (reference sequence). CDR3 sequence: CASSLWAGELFF. The CDR3 DNA sequence: TGTGCCAGCAGTTTGTGGGCCGGGGAGCTGTTTTTT.

This clone has only a few counts. This specimen includes other DNA sequences encoding the same CDR3. The chain has TRBV27 and TRBJ2-7; D is undetermined. The CDR3 runs to 13 residues. Deletions cut 5 bases from V and 0 bases from J, with 8 bases between. Germline CDR1 MNHEY, CDR2 SMNVEV (reference sequence). The CDR3 bases are TGTGCCAGCAGTCGGACGGTCTCCTACGAGCAGTACTTC. Residues: CASSRTVSYEQYF.

Written as DNA, the CDR3 is TGTGCCACCAGCACAACGCCGGGACAGGAGTCCTACGAGCAGTACTTC. Amino acid sequence: CATSTTPGQESYEQYF. The V call is TRBV15, the J call TRBJ2-7; 8 nucleotides match TRBD1. The germline V gene has CDR1 LNHNV and CDR2 YYDKDF (reference sequence). The CDR3 sequence is 16 residues long. V trimming: 4 bases; J trimming: 1 base; junction bases outside the gene matches: 9. Using reference TRBV15 and TRBJ2-7 for the parts outside the CDR3, the full variable domain is DAMVIQNPRYQVTQFGKPVTLSCSQTLNHNVMYWYQQKSSQAPKLLFHYYDKDFNNEADTPDNFQSRRPNTSFCFLDIRSPGLGDTAMYLCATSTTPGQESYEQYFGPGTRLTVT.

The J gene is TRBJ1-2, the V gene TRBV9, with D perhaps matching TRBD1 (5 bases). CDR3 length equals 15 residues. V was trimmed by 3 bases and J by 1 base, leaving 13 bases between them. Germline V CDR1 and CDR2: SGDLS, YYNGEE. The CDR3 loop reads CASSETEVYNYGYTF. The CDR3 DNA reads TGTGCCAGCAGCGAGACAGAGGTTTATAACTATGGCTACACCTTC.

The chain is built from TRBV6-5 and TRBJ2-5, with a weak D call TRBD1 (8 bases). This CDR3 contains 16 residues. V shed 0 bases and J shed 3 bases, with 14 bases lying between them. In germline, CDR1 is MNHEY, CDR2 SVGAGI. CDR3 in amino acids: CASSYSLQGGKETQYF. The CDR3 nucleotides are TGTGCCAGCAGTTACTCCCTACAGGGGGGGAAAGAGACCCAGTACTTC.

A single count supports this clone. Other DNA sequences from this sample encode an identical CDR3 as well. J is TRBJ2-7 and V is TRBV28; D is possibly TRBD2 (6 bases). Germline V gene lookup returns CDR1 MDHEN and CDR2 SYDVKM. The CDR3 runs to 13 residues. The germline V and J ends were trimmed by 3 bases and 3 bases, with 9 bases remaining between them. The CDR3 DNA sequence: TGTGCCAGCAGTTTCGGAGGGGACTACGAGCAGTACTTC. It specifies CASSFGGDYEQYF.

The chain links TRBV10-1 to TRBJ2-3; D not certain. This CDR3 has 15 amino acids. CDR1 and CDR2 (germline): WNHNN, SYGVQD (reference sequence). The V end was cut by 0 bases, the J end by 2 bases, with 9 bases between. The CDR3 DNA follows: TGCGCCAGCAGTGAGTCACAGCTCCACACAGATACGCAGTATTTT. Protein sequence: CASSESQLHTDTQYF.

The chain combines TRBV7-9 with TRBJ1-2; D remains unclear. Trimming removed 3 bases at V and 2 bases at J, with 7 bases between. The CDR3 loop spans 13 amino acids. Germline V lookup: CDR1 SEHNR, CDR2 FQNEAQ (reference sequence). DNA of the CDR3: TGTGCCAGCAGCTTCATGGACAACTATGGCTACACCTTC. Amino acids: CASSFMDNYGYTF.

A note on this clone: Additional DNA sequences in this sample encode the identical CDR3. The rearrangement uses TRBV15 and TRBJ2-1; no reliable D call. The ends were cut back, 0 bases at V and 0 bases at J, with 6 bases in the middle. This CDR3 is 15 amino acids long. Germline lookup yields CDR1 LNHNV and CDR2 YYDKDF (reference sequence). CDR3 amino acids: CATSRDLGSYNEQFF. The DNA of the CDR3 is TGTGCCACCAGCAGAGATCTCGGCTCCTACAATGAGCAGTTCTTC.

J is TRBJ1-5 and V is TRBV5-1; D is undetermined. Germline-derived CDR1 and CDR2 are SGHRS and YFSETQ. CDR3 length: 14 residues. The germline V and J ends were trimmed by 1 base and 2 bases, with 7 bases remaining between them. Written as DNA, the CDR3 is TGCGCCAGCAGCTTGTCGTTTCGCAATCAGCCCCAGCATTTT. Protein: CASSLSFRNQPQHF.

The V gene is TRBV28, the J gene TRBJ2-7; D is unresolved. V lost 5 bases and J lost 0, with 17 bases in between. This CDR3 spans 16 amino acids. Germline assignment: CDR1 MDHEN and CDR2 SYDVKM. The DNA for the CDR3 is TGTGCCAGCAGTCCAATCTCTGGGTCCAGCTCCTACGAGCAGTACTTC. Encoded protein: CASSPISGSSSYEQYF.

V usage is TRBV7-9 and J usage is TRBJ2-2; a weak D match, TRBD1 (5 bases). Germline CDR1 and CDR2: SEHNR and FQNEAQ (reference sequence). Trimming took 5 bases from V and 1 from J, leaving 14 bases between them. This CDR3 comprises 16 residues. As DNA, the CDR3 is TGTGCCAGCAGCCCCTCCCAGGGAAGGAACACCGGGGAGCTGTTTTTT. Amino acids: CASSPSQGRNTGELFF.